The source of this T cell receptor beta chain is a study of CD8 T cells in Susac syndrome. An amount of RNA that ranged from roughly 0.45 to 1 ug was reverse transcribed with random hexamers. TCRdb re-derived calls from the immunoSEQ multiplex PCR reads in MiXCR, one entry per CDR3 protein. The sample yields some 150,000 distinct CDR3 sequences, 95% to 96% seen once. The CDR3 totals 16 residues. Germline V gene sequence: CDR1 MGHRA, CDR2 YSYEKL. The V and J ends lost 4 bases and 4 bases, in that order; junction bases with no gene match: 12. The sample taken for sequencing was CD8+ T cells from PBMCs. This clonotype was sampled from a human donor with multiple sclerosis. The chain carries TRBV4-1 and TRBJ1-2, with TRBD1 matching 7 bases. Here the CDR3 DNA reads TGCGCCAGCAGCCTGAACCACCGACAGGGAAGCTATGGCTACACCTTC. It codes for CASSLNHRQGSYGYTF.